In its sample, the clone carrying this T cell receptor (beta chain) was seen a few times. This entry belongs to a study of blood T cell repertoires in COVID-19. The protocol was immunoSEQ multiplex PCR, while the TCRdb copy is restricted to in-frame clones and leaves out a portion. The sample holds some 200,000 clones; 65% to 85% are singletons and the top ten take 9.5% to 15%. The V gene lost 0 bases and the J gene lost 5 bases, with 13 bases spanning the gap. The CDR3 length is 15 residues. Germline V gives CDR1 SGHRS, CDR2 YFSETQ. Sequencing used peripheral blood. The TCR was taken from a human donor in a cohort sampled during active COVID-19. The rearrangement uses TRBV5-1 and TRBJ2-3, with D maybe TRBD2 (5 bases). The CDR3 DNA reads as TGCGCCAGCAGCTTGGGTGTCGGGGAAGGAGATACGCAGTATTTT. This translates into CASSLGVGEGDTQYF.